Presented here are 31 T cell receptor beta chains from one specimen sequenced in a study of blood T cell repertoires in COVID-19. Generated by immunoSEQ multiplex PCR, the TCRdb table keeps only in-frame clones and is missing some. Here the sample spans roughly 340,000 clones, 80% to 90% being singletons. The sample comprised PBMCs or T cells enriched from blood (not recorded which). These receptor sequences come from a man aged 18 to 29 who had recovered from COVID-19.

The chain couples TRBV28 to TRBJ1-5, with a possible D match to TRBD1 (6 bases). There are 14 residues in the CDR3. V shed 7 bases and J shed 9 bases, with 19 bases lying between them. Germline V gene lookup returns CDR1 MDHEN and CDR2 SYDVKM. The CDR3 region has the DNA TGTGCCAGCACGGACAGCACTTACAGGAGGCCCCAGCATTTT. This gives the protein CASTDSTYRRPQHF.

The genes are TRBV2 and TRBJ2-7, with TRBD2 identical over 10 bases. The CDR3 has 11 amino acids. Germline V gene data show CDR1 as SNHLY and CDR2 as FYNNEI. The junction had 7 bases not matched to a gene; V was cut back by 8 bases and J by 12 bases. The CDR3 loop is CASQASGSVYF. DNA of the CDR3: TGTGCCAGCCAGGCTAGCGGGAGTGTGTACTTC.

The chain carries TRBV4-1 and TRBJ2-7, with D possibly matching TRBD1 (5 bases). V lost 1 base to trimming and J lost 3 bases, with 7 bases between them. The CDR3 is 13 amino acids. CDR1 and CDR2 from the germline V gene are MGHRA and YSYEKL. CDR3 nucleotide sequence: TGCGCCAGCAGCCAAGGGGGCGGCTACGAGCAGTACTTC. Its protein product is CASSQGGGYEQYF.

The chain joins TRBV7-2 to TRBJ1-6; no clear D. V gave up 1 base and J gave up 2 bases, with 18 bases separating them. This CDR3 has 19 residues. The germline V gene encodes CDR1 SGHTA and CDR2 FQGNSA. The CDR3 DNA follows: TGTGCCAGCAGCTTAGAGCCCCTAATATTTAGCGCCTATAATTCACCCCTCCACTTT. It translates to CASSLEPLIFSAYNSPLHF.

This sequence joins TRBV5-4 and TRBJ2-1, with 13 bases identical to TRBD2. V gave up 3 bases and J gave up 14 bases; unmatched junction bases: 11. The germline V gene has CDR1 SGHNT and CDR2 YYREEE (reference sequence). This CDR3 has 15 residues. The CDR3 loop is CASSSRTSGGLSEFF. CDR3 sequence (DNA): TGTGCCAGCAGCTCACGGACTAGCGGGGGCCTCTCGGAGTTCTTC.

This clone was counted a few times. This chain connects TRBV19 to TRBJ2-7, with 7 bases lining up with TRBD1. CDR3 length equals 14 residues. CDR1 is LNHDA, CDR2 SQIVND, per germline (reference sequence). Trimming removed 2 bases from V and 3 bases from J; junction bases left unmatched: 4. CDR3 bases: TGTGCCAGTAGTATACAGGGGGAAGGCTACGAGCAGTACTTC. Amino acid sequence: CASSIQGEGYEQYF.

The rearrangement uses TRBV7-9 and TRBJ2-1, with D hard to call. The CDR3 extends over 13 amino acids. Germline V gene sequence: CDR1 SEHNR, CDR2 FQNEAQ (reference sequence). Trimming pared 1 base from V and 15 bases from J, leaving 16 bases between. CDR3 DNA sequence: TGTGCCAGCAGCTTAGACGGGTTGTTGTGGTCGTTCTTC. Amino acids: CASSLDGLLWSFF.

The CDR3 bases are TGTGCCAGCAGTTCACGGGGGGGATCCTACGAGCAGTACTTC. Its protein product is CASSSRGGSYEQYF. The V and J genes are TRBV6-5 and TRBJ2-7; 8 nucleotides match TRBD2. The length of the CDR3 is 14 residues. The trim removed 4 bases at V and 1 base at J, leaving 3 bases unmatched. CDR1 MNHEY and CDR2 SVGAGI come from the germline V gene.

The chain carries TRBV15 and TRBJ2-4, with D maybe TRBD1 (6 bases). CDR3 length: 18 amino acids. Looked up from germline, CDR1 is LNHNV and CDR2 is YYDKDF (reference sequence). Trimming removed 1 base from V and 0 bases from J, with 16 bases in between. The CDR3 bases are TGTGCCACCAGCAGAGGGCACGCAGGGGACCTAGCCAAAAACATTCAGTACTTC. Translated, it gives CATSRGHAGDLAKNIQYF.

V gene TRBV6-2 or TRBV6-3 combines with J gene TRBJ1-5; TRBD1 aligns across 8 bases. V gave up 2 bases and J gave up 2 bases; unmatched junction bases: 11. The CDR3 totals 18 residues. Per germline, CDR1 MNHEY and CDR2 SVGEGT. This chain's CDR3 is CASSYARSTGVGNQPQHF. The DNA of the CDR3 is TGTGCCAGCAGTTACGCAAGATCGACAGGGGTTGGCAATCAGCCCCAGCATTTT.

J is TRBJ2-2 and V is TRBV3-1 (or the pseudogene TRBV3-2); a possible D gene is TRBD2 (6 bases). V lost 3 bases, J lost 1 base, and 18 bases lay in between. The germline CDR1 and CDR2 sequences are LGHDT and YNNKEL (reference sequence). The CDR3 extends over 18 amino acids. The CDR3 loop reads CASSHVRSGRGNTGELFF. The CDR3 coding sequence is TGTGCCAGCAGCCATGTCAGGAGTGGGCGGGGGAACACCGGGGAGCTGTTTTTT.

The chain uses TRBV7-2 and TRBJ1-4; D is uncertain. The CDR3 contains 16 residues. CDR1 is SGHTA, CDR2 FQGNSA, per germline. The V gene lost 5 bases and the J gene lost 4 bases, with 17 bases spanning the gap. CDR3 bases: TGTGCCAGCAGCCCCGATGCGGGGTTTTTTAATGAAAAACTGTTTTTT. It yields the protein CASSPDAGFFNEKLFF.

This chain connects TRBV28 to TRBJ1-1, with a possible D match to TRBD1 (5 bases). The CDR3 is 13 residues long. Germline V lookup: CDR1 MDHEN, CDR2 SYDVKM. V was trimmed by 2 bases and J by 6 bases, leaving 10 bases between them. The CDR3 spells CASSLGWGPEAFF. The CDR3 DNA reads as TGTGCCAGCAGTTTAGGTTGGGGCCCTGAAGCTTTCTTT.

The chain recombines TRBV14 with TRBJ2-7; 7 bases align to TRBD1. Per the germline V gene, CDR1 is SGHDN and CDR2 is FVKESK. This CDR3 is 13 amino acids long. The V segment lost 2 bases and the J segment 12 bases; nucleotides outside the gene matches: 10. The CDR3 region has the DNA TGTGCCAGCAGCCAAACCACAGGGGTCCGTGGGTACTTC. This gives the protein CASSQTTGVRGYF.

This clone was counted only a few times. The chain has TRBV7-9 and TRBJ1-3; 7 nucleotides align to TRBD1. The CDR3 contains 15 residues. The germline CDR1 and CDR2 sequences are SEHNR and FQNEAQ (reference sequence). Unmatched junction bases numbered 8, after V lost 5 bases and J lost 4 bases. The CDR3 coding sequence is TGTGCCAGCAGCCTCCCCACAGGGGTCGGAAACACCATATATTTT. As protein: CASSLPTGVGNTIYF.

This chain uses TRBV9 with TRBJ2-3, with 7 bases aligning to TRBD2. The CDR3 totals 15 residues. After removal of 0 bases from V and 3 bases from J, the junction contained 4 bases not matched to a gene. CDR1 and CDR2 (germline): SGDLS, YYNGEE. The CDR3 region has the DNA TGTGCCAGCAGCGTAGGGCGGGGAGGGACAGATACGCAGTATTTT. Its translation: CASSVGRGGTDTQYF.

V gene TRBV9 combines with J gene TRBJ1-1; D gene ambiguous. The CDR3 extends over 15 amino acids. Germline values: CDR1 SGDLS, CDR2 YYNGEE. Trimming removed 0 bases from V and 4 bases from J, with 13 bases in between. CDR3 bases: TGTGCCAGCAGCGTAGCTTACGCGCCGAGCACTGAAGCTTTCTTT. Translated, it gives CASSVAYAPSTEAFF.

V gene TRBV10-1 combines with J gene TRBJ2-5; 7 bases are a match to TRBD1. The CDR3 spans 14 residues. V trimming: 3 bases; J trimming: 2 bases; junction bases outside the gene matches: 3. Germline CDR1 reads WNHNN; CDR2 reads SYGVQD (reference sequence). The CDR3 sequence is CASSDRDSQETQYF. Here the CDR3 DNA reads TGCGCCAGCAGTGATCGGGACAGTCAAGAGACCCAGTACTTC.

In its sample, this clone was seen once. The CDR3, as DNA: TGTGCCAGCAGCTATACCGACAGGGGGCTTTTTTCACCCCTCCACTTT. It specifies CASSYTDRGLFSPLHF. V usage is TRBV7-9 and J usage is TRBJ1-6, with 10 bases lining up with TRBD1. The junction had 9 bases not matched to a gene; V was cut back by 4 bases and J by 9 bases. CDR3 length equals 16 residues. CDR1 and CDR2 from the germline V gene are SEHNR and FQNEAQ (reference sequence).

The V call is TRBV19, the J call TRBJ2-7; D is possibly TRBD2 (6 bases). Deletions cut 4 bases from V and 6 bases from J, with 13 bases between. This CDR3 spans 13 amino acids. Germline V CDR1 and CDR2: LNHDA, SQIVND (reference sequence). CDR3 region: CASSTWTEGEQYF. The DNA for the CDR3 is TGTGCCAGTAGTACGTGGACGGAGGGCGAGCAGTACTTC.

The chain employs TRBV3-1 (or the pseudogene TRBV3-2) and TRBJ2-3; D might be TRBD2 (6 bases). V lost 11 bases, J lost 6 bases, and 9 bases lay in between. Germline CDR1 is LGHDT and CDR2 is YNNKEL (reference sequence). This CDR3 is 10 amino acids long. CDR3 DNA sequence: TGTGCCGCGGGGCGGGATACGCAGTATTTT. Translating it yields CAAGRDTQYF.

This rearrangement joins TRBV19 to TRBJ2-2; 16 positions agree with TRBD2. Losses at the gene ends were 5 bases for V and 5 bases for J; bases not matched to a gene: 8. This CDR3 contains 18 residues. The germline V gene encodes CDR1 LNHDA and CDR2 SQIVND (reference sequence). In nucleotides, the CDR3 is TGTGCCAGTAGTCCCGGGACTAGCGGGAGGGCCCGTACCGGGGAGCTGTTTTTT. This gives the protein CASSPGTSGRARTGELFF.

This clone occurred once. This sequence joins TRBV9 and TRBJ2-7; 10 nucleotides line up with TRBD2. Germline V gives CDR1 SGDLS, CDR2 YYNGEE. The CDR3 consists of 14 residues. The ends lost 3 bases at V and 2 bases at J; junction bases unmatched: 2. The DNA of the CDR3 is TGTGCCAGCAGCGCTGGACTAGCGGCCTACGAGCAGTACTTC. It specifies CASSAGLAAYEQYF.

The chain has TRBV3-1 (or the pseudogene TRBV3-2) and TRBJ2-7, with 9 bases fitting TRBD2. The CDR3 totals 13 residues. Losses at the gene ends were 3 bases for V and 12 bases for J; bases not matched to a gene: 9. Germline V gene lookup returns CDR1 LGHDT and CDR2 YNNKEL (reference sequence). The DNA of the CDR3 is TGTGCCAGCAGCCAGGAGACTAGCGGCCTCACGTACTTC. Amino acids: CASSQETSGLTYF.

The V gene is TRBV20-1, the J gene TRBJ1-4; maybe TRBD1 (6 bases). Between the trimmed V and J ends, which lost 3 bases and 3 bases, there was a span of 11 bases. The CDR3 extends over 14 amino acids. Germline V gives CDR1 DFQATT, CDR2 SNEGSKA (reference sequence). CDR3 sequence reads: CSASKGGSNEKLFF. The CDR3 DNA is TGCAGTGCTAGTAAGGGGGGGTCTAATGAAAAACTGTTTTTT.

The CDR3, as DNA: TGCGCCAGCAGCTTGGCTAGTAACTATGGCTACACCTTC. Translated: CASSLASNYGYTF. The J gene is TRBJ1-2, the V gene TRBV5-1; D is unresolved. Per the germline V gene, CDR1 is SGHRS and CDR2 is YFSETQ. V gave up 0 bases and J gave up 1 base, with 4 bases separating them. The CDR3 length is 13 residues.

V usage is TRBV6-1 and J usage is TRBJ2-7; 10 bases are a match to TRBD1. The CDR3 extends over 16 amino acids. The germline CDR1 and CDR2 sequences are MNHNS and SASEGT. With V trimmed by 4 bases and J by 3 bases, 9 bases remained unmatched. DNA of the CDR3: TGTGCCAGCAGTGCCTTAGTCGGGACAGGGGACTACGAGCAGTACTTC. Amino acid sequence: CASSALVGTGDYEQYF.

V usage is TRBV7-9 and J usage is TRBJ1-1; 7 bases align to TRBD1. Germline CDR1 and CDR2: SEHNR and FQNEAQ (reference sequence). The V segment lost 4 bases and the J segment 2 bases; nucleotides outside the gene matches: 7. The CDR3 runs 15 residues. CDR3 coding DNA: TGTGCCAGCAGCTCTTCCGGGACAGTAAACACTGAAGCTTTCTTT. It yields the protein CASSSSGTVNTEAFF.

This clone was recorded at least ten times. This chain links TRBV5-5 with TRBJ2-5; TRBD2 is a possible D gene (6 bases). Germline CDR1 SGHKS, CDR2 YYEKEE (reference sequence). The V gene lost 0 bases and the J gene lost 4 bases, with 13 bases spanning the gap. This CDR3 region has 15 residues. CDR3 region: CASSLASVRGETQYF. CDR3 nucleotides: TGTGCCAGCAGCTTGGCCTCAGTGCGGGGAGAGACCCAGTACTTC.

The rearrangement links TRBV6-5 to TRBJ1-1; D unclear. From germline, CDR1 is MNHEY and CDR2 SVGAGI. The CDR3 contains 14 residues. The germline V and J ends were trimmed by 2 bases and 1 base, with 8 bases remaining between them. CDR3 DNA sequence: TGTGCCAGCAGTTACCCCGGTGAGAACACTGAAGCTTTCTTT. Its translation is CASSYPGENTEAFF.

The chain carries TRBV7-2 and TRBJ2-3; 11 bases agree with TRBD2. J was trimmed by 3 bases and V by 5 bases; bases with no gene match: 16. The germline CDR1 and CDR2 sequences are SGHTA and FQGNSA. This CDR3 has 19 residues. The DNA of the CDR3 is TGTGCCAGCAGCGCCATACTAGCGGGAGTCCCCCGGATGACAGATACGCAGTATTTT. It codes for CASSAILAGVPRMTDTQYF.